These T cell receptor beta chains were read from a single sample in a study of blood T cell repertoires in COVID-19. Data came from immunoSEQ multiplex PCR; TCRdb stores just in-frame clones and leaves some out. The top ten clones hold around 1.5% of a sample with approximately 210,000 clones, just over 85% of them seen once. The specimen was peripheral blood. Every receptor here comes from a man in his late teens or twenties with active or convalescent COVID-19. Each CDR3 is given with its conserved first and last residue. A D gene is named only where the DNA matches it firmly. Size tells how often a clone was seen (once, few, many) or the class of an expanded clone, and some rows leave it out.

D gene,V gene,clone size,J gene,CDR3 protein,CDR3 DNA
-,TRBV19,-,TRBJ2-3,CASRTGTRLTDTQYF,TGTGCCAGTAGAACCGGGACTCGACTCACAGATACGCAGTATTTT
TRBD1,TRBV29-1,-,TRBJ1-3,CSVADRTGNTIYF,TGCAGCGTTGCGGACAGGACTGGAAACACCATATATTTT
-,TRBV30,-,TRBJ1-1,CAWSVTGVGTEAFF,TGTGCCTGGAGTGTAACGGGGGTGGGGACTGAAGCTTTCTTT
-,TRBV21-1,-,TRBJ2-1,CASSSKLGAGLAGVEWGDEQFF,TGTGCCAGCAGCTCGAAATTGGGGGCGGGACTAGCGGGAGTCGAGTGGGGTGATGAGCAGTTCTTC
TRBD1,TRBV5-8,-,TRBJ2-7,CASSFRDRGLEQYF,TGTGCCAGCAGCTTCCGGGACAGGGGACTCGAGCAGTACTTC
-,TRBV24-1,-,TRBJ2-2,CATSDKTRGGNTGELFF,TGTGCCACCAGTGACAAAACAAGGGGGGGCAACACCGGGGAGCTGTTTTTT
TRBD2,TRBV25-1,-,TRBJ2-2,CASSDALAGYTGELFF,TGTGCCAGCAGTGATGCCCTAGCGGGATACACCGGGGAGCTGTTTTTT
-,TRBV4-2,-,TRBJ2-5,CASSHRGETQYF,TGTGCCAGCAGCCACAGGGGCGAGACCCAGTACTTC
-,TRBV27,-,TRBJ2-7,CASSLIVPIQDYEQYF,TGTGCCAGCAGTTTAATCGTCCCGATACAGGACTACGAGCAGTACTTC
-,TRBV29-1,-,TRBJ2-1,CSVNGLPEAYNEQFF,TGCAGCGTTAACGGACTACCCGAAGCCTACAATGAGCAGTTCTTC
-,TRBV30,-,TRBJ1-6,CAWNLGQERAPLHF,TGTGCCTGGAATCTCGGACAAGAGAGAGCACCCCTCCACTTT
TRBD1,TRBV29-1,-,TRBJ2-7,CSVGIQGTSYEQYF,TGCAGCGTTGGAATACAGGGGACCTCCTACGAGCAGTACTTC
TRBD2,TRBV7-2,many,TRBJ2-5,CASSLGLAGGGGQWETQYF,TGTGCCAGCAGCCTGGGACTAGCGGGAGGAGGAGGGCAATGGGAGACCCAGTACTTC